The 21 T cell receptor beta chains reported below all come from one sample, sequenced in a study of T cell responses to AZD1222 COVID-19 vaccine. Only in-frame clones appear in the TCRdb table, and some are missing; sequencing was by immunoSEQ multiplex PCR. The sample has about 130,000 clones; about 87% are singletons. The specimen was peripheral blood, collected on day 0 of AZD1222 vaccination. The source of these receptors is an adult in good health.

The chain couples TRBV7-2 to TRBJ1-1; possible D gene TRBD1, 6 bases. Germline CDR1 reads SGHTA; CDR2 reads FQGNSA. The V end was cut by 6 bases, the J end by 1 base, with 21 bases between. This CDR3 has 17 residues. CDR3 loop: CASSHQTGPRGNTEAFF. The CDR3 coding sequence is TGTGCCAGCAGTCACCAGACAGGACCGAGGGGGAACACTGAAGCTTTCTTT.

The V gene is TRBV9, the J gene TRBJ2-1, with D possibly TRBD2 on 5 matching bases. V was shortened by 3 bases and J by 4 bases, with 14 bases between the two germline ends. Germline CDR1 SGDLS, CDR2 YYNGEE. The CDR3 loop spans 15 amino acids. The CDR3 protein is CASSGTGQLYNEQFF. The CDR3 DNA reads TGTGCCAGCAGCGGGACTGGGCAGCTATACAATGAGCAGTTCTTC.

This chain connects TRBV27 to TRBJ2-7, with D perhaps matching TRBD2 (6 bases). V dropped 2 bases and J dropped 2 bases, with 10 bases sitting between them. The CDR3 has 14 amino acids. The germline gives CDR1 MNHEY, CDR2 SMNVEV (reference sequence). This chain's CDR3 is CASSLRRTTYEQYF. The CDR3 nucleotides read TGTGCCAGCAGTTTAAGAAGGACTACCTACGAGCAGTACTTC.

This chain joins TRBV7-9 and TRBJ2-6; D not resolved. The V gene lost 4 bases and the J gene lost 2 bases, with 9 bases spanning the gap. CDR1 is SEHNR, CDR2 FQNEAQ, per germline (reference sequence). The CDR3 contains 15 residues. CDR3 nucleotides: TGTGCCAGCAGCTCTGCAGGACCTGGGGCCAACGTCCTGACTTTC. Translating it yields CASSSAGPGANVLTF. The full variable domain, rest sourced from reference TRBV7-9 and TRBJ2-6, is DTGVSQNPRHKITKRGQNVTFRCDPISEHNRLYWYRQTLGQGPEFLTYFQNEAQLEKSRLLSDRFSAERPKGSFSTLEIQRTEQGDSAMYLCASSSAGPGANVLTFGAGSRLTVL.

The chain combines TRBV15 with TRBJ2-1; D call uncertain. This CDR3 contains 16 residues. Germline CDR1 reads LNHNV; CDR2 reads YYDKDF (reference sequence). Trimming shortened V by 0 bases and J by 1 base, and 10 bases separated the two germline ends. As DNA, the CDR3 is TGTGCCACCAGCAGAGATTATAGTATATCCTACAATGAGCAGTTCTTC. It codes for CATSRDYSISYNEQFF.

For the CDR3, the DNA is TGTGCCAGCAGCGACACTAGTCTGGAGACCCAGTACTTC. Protein sequence: CASSDTSLETQYF. The V and J genes are TRBV5-6 and TRBJ2-5; the D gene is possibly TRBD2 (5 bases). Per the germline V gene, CDR1 is SGHDT and CDR2 is YYEEEE. The CDR3 consists of 13 residues. With 4 bases removed from V and 5 bases from J, the gap between germline ends came to 12 bases.

This chain uses TRBV28 with TRBJ2-3; D is perhaps TRBD1 (5 bases). The CDR3 spans 11 residues. Germline V CDR1 and CDR2: MDHEN, SYDVKM. V was trimmed by 8 bases and J by 7 bases, leaving 10 bases between them. The CDR3 spells CASSQGYTQYF. The CDR3 DNA reads TGTGCCAGCTCCCAGGGCTATACGCAGTATTTT.

The chain uses TRBV9 and TRBJ1-1; D unclear. This CDR3 has 14 residues. Trimming took off 3 bases at V and 3 bases at J, with 12 bases between the two ends. Per germline, CDR1 SGDLS and CDR2 YYNGEE. The CDR3 DNA reads TGTGCCAGCAGCGCACCGGACGGCTACACTGAAGCTTTCTTT. Translating it yields CASSAPDGYTEAFF.

The rearrangement joins TRBV20-1 to TRBJ1-1; no clear D gene. Trimming shortened V by 0 bases and J by 11 bases, and 10 bases separated the two germline ends. Germline CDR1 and CDR2: DFQATT and SNEGSKA (reference sequence). This CDR3 contains 11 residues. The CDR3 DNA follows: TGCAGTGCTAGAGATTGGGCTGGGGCTTTCTTT. It codes for CSARDWAGAFF.

The V and J genes are TRBV9 and TRBJ1-6; D is perhaps TRBD1 (5 bases). The V and J ends lost 5 bases and 6 bases respectively, with 21 bases between them. Germline V gene data show CDR1 as SGDLS and CDR2 as YYNGEE. The length of the CDR3 is 17 residues. The CDR3 nucleotides read TGTGCCAGCAGTTGGGACCTCGAAACGCTGCCTAATTCACCCCTCCACTTT. It encodes CASSWDLETLPNSPLHF.

This clone appeared once. As DNA, the CDR3 is TGTGCCAGCAGCTTGGTTGGTCGGGGTAGCACAGATACGCAGTATTTT. Amino acids: CASSLVGRGSTDTQYF. This chain joins TRBV5-4 and TRBJ2-3, with D possibly being TRBD2 (5 bases). There are 16 residues in the CDR3. The V and J ends lost 0 bases and 0 bases respectively, with 11 bases between them. Germline V gives CDR1 SGHNT, CDR2 YYREEE (reference sequence).

This clone was recorded once. This sequence joins TRBV15 and TRBJ1-4; 10 nucleotides match TRBD1. The CDR3 consists of 15 residues. The trim removed 1 base at V and 5 bases at J, leaving 1 base unmatched. Germline CDR1 is LNHNV and CDR2 is YYDKDF (reference sequence). The CDR3 loop reads CATSRGGQGNEKLFF. CDR3 nucleotides: TGTGCCACCAGCAGAGGGGGACAGGGGAATGAAAAACTGTTTTTT.

The J gene is TRBJ2-7, the V gene TRBV3-1 (or the pseudogene TRBV3-2); no reliable D call. The CDR3 is 13 amino acids. V lost 1 base and J 6 bases, leaving 10 bases between the germline ends. Germline lookup yields CDR1 LGHDT and CDR2 YNNKEL (reference sequence). The CDR3 DNA sequence: TGTGCCAGCAGCCAAGTGGGAACAGCCGAGCAGTACTTC. Translated: CASSQVGTAEQYF.

V is TRBV12-3 or TRBV12-4 and J is TRBJ2-7, with 8 bases that match TRBD1. V dropped 3 bases and J dropped 7; count of bases not matched to a gene: 5. The CDR3 contains 13 residues. Written as DNA, the CDR3 is TGTGCCAGCAGTTTCGACAGGGGTGGGGAGCAGTACTTC. Encoded protein: CASSFDRGGEQYF.

The rearrangement uses TRBV5-6 and TRBJ1-4; the D is unclear. This CDR3 is 15 amino acids long. From germline, CDR1 is SGHDT and CDR2 YYEEEE. The V end was cut by 0 bases, the J end by 8 bases, with 14 bases between. CDR3 sequence reads: CASSLVSARGEKLFF. The CDR3 region has the DNA TGTGCCAGCAGCTTGGTTTCAGCTCGGGGAGAAAAACTGTTTTTT.

CDR3 sequence: CATSREGGRDTQYF. For the CDR3, the DNA is TGTGCCACCAGCAGAGAGGGCGGGAGGGATACGCAGTATTTT. The rearrangement uses TRBV15 and TRBJ2-3, with 8 bases that match TRBD2. The CDR3 is 14 amino acids. J was trimmed by 6 bases and V by 0 bases; bases with no gene match: 2. In germline, CDR1 is LNHNV, CDR2 YYDKDF (reference sequence).

The chain uses TRBV19 and TRBJ2-7; 7 positions agree with TRBD2. Germline trimming cut 4 bases from V and 2 bases from J; bases unmatched to any gene: 5. This CDR3 has 14 residues. Germline V gives CDR1 LNHDA, CDR2 SQIVND (reference sequence). DNA for the CDR3: TGTGCCAGTAGTAGGGCGGGGGAGACCTACGAGCAGTACTTC. Residues: CASSRAGETYEQYF.

The rearrangement uses TRBV27 and TRBJ2-1; D call uncertain. The V gene's germline CDR1 is MNHEY and CDR2 SMNVEV (reference sequence). This CDR3 contains 15 residues. V lost 4 bases and J 8 bases, leaving 18 bases between the germline ends. CDR3 nucleotides: TGTGCCAGCAGTTCCCCCTTCGCCCGCCTCTATGAGCAGTTCTTC. Protein sequence: CASSSPFARLYEQFF.

This rearrangement joins TRBV18 to TRBJ1-5; TRBD1 matches at 8 bases. The CDR3 is made up of 15 amino acids. The germline V gene encodes CDR1 KGHSH and CDR2 LQKENI. The V gene end was trimmed by 1 base and the J gene end by 6 bases; junction bases not matched to a gene: 5. CDR3: CASSPLGQGAQPQHF. The CDR3 bases are TGTGCCAGCTCACCACTTGGACAGGGTGCTCAGCCCCAGCATTTT.

This clone has just one count. The V and J genes are TRBV12-3 or TRBV12-4 and TRBJ2-7, with a weak D call TRBD1 (5 bases). This CDR3 region has 13 residues. V was trimmed by 8 bases and J by 3 bases, leaving 14 bases between them. The CDR3 region is CASARRQHYEQYF. Written as DNA, the CDR3 is TGTGCCAGCGCCCGCCGACAGCACTACGAGCAGTACTTC.

The chain is built from TRBV28 and TRBJ2-7; 7 bases fit TRBD2. Germline CDR1 and CDR2: MDHEN and SYDVKM. The V gene end was trimmed by 5 bases and the J gene end by 2 bases; junction bases not matched to a gene: 15. The CDR3 spans 17 residues. The CDR3 nucleotides read TGTGCCAGCAGTCCCTACTCCGGGACTACCACCACCTACGAGCAGTACTTC. Its protein product is CASSPYSGTTTTYEQYF.